A single sample is the source of the 14 T cell receptor beta chains below, sequenced in a study of shared clonotypes between healthy human individuals. Sequencing used immunoSEQ multiplex PCR; TCRdb keeps in-frame clones, though not all of them. The table has approximately 1.5 million clones, approximately 98% seen once. Sequencing was done on a sample of naive CD4+ T cells sorted from blood. Subset in this sample: CD45RA+ positively selected. The receptor source for this set is a man aged 25-45 years in good health.

The chain joins TRBV27 to TRBJ2-7; 8 nucleotides match TRBD1. J lost 4 bases, V lost 4 bases, and 9 bases had no gene match. The CDR3 has 15 residues. Germline assignment: CDR1 MNHEY and CDR2 SMNVEV (reference sequence). The DNA of the CDR3 is TGTGCCAGCAGTTCACCCGACAGGGGTGTTTACGAGCAGTACTTC. Protein product: CASSSPDRGVYEQYF.

This sequence joins TRBV5-4 and TRBJ2-1; D is perhaps TRBD2 (5 bases). CDR3 size: 13 residues. Germline V gives CDR1 SGHNT, CDR2 YYREEE (reference sequence). The V end lost 5 bases, the J end lost 8 bases, and 14 bases lay between the germline ends. CDR3 residues: CASRRGLKDEQFF. CDR3 DNA sequence: TGTGCCAGCAGACGCGGACTGAAGGATGAGCAGTTCTTC.

The chain combines TRBV27 with TRBJ2-7, with TRBD1 identical over 7 bases. V shed 4 bases, J shed 3 bases, and the junction held 3 bases outside the gene matches. CDR3 length: 13 amino acids. Germline CDR1 MNHEY, CDR2 SMNVEV (reference sequence). The CDR3 loop reads CASSSGTVYEQYF. For the CDR3, the DNA is TGTGCCAGCAGTTCGGGGACAGTCTACGAGCAGTACTTC.

The chain recombines TRBV4-2 with TRBJ2-1, with D possibly being TRBD1 or TRBD2 (5 bases each). V lost 0 bases, J lost 6 bases, and 18 bases lay in between. The CDR3 loop spans 17 amino acids. Germline V gene lookup returns CDR1 LGHNA and CDR2 YNFKEQ. CDR3: CASSQESSGLLGNEQFF. In DNA form, the CDR3 reads TGTGCCAGCAGCCAAGAGTCGTCGGGGCTCCTAGGCAATGAGCAGTTCTTC.

V is TRBV5-1 and J is TRBJ1-1, with D tentatively TRBD1 (6 bases). This CDR3 is 14 amino acids long. Germline V gives CDR1 SGHRS, CDR2 YFSETQ. V lost 6 bases and J lost 1, with 13 bases in between. For the CDR3, the DNA is TGCGCCAGCACCGACACAGGGACGAACACTGAAGCTTTCTTT. Translating it yields CASTDTGTNTEAFF.

This chain links TRBV20-1 with TRBJ1-5; D gene ambiguous. Trimming removed 4 bases at V and 5 bases at J, with 6 bases between. Germline CDR1 DFQATT, CDR2 SNEGSKA (reference sequence). The CDR3 is made up of 11 amino acids. CDR3 loop: CSAIGDQPQHF. The CDR3 region has the DNA TGCAGTGCTATTGGGGATCAGCCCCAGCATTTT.

This chain links TRBV7-9 with TRBJ2-4; perhaps TRBD2 as D (5 bases). The CDR3 has 15 amino acids. Trimming stripped 4 bases from V and 9 bases from J, with 19 bases between. The germline V gene encodes CDR1 SEHNR and CDR2 FQNEAQ (reference sequence). The CDR3: CASSSAARERAIQYF. The CDR3, as DNA: TGTGCCAGCAGCTCTGCTGCGAGGGAACGGGCCATTCAGTACTTC.

This clone was observed a single time. J is TRBJ1-5 and V is TRBV28; D is possibly TRBD1 (5 bases). Germline values: CDR1 MDHEN, CDR2 SYDVKM. Trimming left V 5 bases short and J 2 bases short, with 19 bases between. The CDR3 has 17 residues. This chain's CDR3 is CASSPLIGMGGNQPQHF. The DNA for the CDR3 is TGTGCCAGCAGTCCCTTAATAGGGATGGGGGGCAATCAGCCCCAGCATTTT.

V gene TRBV29-1 combines with J gene TRBJ1-2; D uncertain. The CDR3 loop spans 12 amino acids. Trimming removed 2 bases from V and 6 bases from J, with 10 bases in between. Germline CDR1 reads SQVTM; CDR2 reads ANQGSEA. CDR3 amino acids: CSVELPNNGYTF. The DNA for the CDR3 is TGCAGCGTTGAACTGCCCAATAATGGCTACACCTTC.

This chain links TRBV18 with TRBJ1-2; D unclear. V dropped 4 bases and J dropped 2 bases, with 8 bases sitting between them. Looked up from germline, CDR1 is KGHSH and CDR2 is LQKENI. This CDR3 comprises 13 residues. The CDR3 DNA reads TGTGCCAGCTCACGAAGGGAAAACTATGGCTACACCTTC. Its translation is CASSRRENYGYTF.

The chain carries TRBV2 and TRBJ2-1; D uncertain. In germline, CDR1 is SNHLY, CDR2 FYNNEI. CDR3 size: 15 residues. V shed 1 base and J shed 6 bases, with 13 bases lying between them. CDR3 nucleotides: TGTGCCAGCAGTGAAGGACTTACTACCGCCAATGAGCAGTTCTTC. Protein product: CASSEGLTTANEQFF.

This clone was seen once. V gene TRBV19 combines with J gene TRBJ2-1, with 10 bases identical to TRBD2. The CDR3 has 15 amino acids. The germline V gene has CDR1 LNHDA and CDR2 SQIVND (reference sequence). The J segment lost 6 bases and the V segment lost 7 bases, leaving 9 bases of the junction unmatched. CDR3 amino acids: CASTSTSGRGNEQFF. The CDR3 DNA sequence: TGTGCCAGTACCTCGACAAGCGGGAGGGGCAATGAGCAGTTCTTC.

The CDR3: CASSQRTGGSNEQFF. CDR3 nucleotides: TGTGCCAGCAGTCAACGGACAGGTGGAAGCAATGAGCAGTTCTTC. The J gene is TRBJ2-1, the V gene TRBV27; TRBD1 agrees at 7 bases. CDR1 is MNHEY and CDR2 is SMNVEV in the germline V gene (reference sequence). J was trimmed by 6 bases and V by 5 bases; bases with no gene match: 10. This CDR3 has 15 residues.

This clone was picked up one time. The V call is TRBV21-1, the J call TRBJ1-5; TRBD1 is the table's D call, not checked against the DNA. TRBV21-1 is listed as a pseudogene. The length of the CDR3 is 18 residues. The CDR3 nucleotides read TGTGCCAGCAGCAATAGGGGGAGCAGACACGGGGGCAATCAGCCCCAGCATTTT. This gives the protein CASSNRGSRHGGNQPQHF.